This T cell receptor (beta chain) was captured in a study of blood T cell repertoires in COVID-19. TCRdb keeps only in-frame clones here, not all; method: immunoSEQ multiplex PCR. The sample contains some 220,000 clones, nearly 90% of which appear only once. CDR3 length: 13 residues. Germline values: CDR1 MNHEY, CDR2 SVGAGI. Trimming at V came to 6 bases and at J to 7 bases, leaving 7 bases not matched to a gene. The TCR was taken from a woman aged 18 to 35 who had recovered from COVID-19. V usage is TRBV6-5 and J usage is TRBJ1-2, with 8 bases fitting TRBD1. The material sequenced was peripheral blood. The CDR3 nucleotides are TGTGCCAGCAGCCCGGACAGGGACGGTGGCTACACCTTC. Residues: CASSPDRDGGYTF.